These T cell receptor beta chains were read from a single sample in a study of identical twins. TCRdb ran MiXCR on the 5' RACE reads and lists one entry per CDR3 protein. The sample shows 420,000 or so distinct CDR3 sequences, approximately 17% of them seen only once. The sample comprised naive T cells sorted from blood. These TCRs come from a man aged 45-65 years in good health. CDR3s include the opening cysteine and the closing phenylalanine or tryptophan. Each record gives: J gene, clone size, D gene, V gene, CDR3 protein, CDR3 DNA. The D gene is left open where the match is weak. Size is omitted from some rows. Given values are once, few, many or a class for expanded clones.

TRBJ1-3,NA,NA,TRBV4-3,CASSQETGNTIYF,TGCGCCAGCAGCCAAGAAACCGGAAACACCATATATTTT
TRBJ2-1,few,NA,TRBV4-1,CASSQVTSNEQFF,TGCGCCAGCAGCCAAGTTACGAGCAATGAGCAGTTCTTC
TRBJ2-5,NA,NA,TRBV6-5,CASSSSGVQTQYF,TGTGCCAGCAGTTCCAGTGGGGTACAGACCCAGTACTTC
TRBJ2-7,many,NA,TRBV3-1,CASSQSGGGYEQYF,TGTGCCAGCAGCCAATCCGGGGGAGGCTACGAGCAGTACTTC
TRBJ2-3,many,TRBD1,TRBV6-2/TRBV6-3,CASGTGTGIPDTQYF,TGTGCCAGCGGAACCGGGACAGGGATACCAGATACGCAGTATTTT
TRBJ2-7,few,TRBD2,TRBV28,CASSPQGLAGTYEQYF,TGTGCCAGCAGTCCGCAGGGACTAGCGGGGACCTACGAGCAGTACTTC
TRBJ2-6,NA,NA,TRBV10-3,CAISEKWANVLTF,TGTGCCATCAGTGAAAAGTGGGCCAACGTCCTGACTTTC
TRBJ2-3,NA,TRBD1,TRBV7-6,CASSLAHGQGADTQYF,TGTGCCAGCAGCTTAGCGCATGGACAGGGGGCAGATACGCAGTATTTT
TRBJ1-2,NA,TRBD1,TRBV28,CASSSIKRDRNYGYTF,TGTGCCAGCAGTTCGATTAAACGGGACAGGAACTATGGCTACACCTTC
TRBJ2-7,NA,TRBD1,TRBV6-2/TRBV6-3,CASSHTQGYHEQYF,TGTGCCAGCAGCCATACACAGGGGTACCACGAGCAGTACTTC
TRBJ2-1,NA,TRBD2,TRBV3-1,CASSQTSGRMDEQFF,TGTGCCAGCAGCCAGACTAGCGGGAGGATGGATGAGCAGTTCTTC
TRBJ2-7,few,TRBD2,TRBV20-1,CSAPGGTTYEQYF,TGCAGTGCCCCGGGGGGGACTACCTACGAGCAGTACTTC
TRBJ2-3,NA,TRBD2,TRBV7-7,CASSAGLAGGPDTQYF,TGTGCCAGCAGCGCGGGACTAGCGGGAGGACCAGATACGCAGTATTTT
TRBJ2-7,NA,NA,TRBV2,CASTLQPTYEQYF,TGTGCCAGCACTCTACAACCTACCTACGAGCAGTACTTC
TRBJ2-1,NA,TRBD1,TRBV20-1,CSAYLLGQGVGEQFF,TGCAGTGCCTACCTTCTTGGACAGGGTGTTGGTGAGCAGTTCTTC
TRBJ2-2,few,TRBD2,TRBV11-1,CASSAIPPGLMNTGELFF,TGTGCCAGCAGCGCCATTCCTCCGGGACTAATGAACACCGGGGAGCTGTTTTTT
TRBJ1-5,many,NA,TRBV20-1,CSASGGSQPQHF,TGCAGTGCTAGTGGGGGGAGCCAGCCCCAGCATTTT
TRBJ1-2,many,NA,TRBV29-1,CSVELGAVRGYTF,TGCAGCGTTGAGCTGGGGGCAGTTCGTGGCTACACCTTC
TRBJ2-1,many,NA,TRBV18,CASSPRGMRVPSFF,TGTGCCAGCTCACCACGAGGGATGAGGGTACCGTCGTTCTTC
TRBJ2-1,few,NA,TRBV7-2,CASSFTGSEQFF,TGTGCCAGCAGCTTTACGGGATCTGAGCAGTTCTTC
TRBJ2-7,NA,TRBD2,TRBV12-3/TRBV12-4,CASSRLGGSGLEGGSQYF,TGTGCCAGCAGTCGCCTAGGGGGTTCGGGACTAGAAGGGGGAAGTCAGTACTTC
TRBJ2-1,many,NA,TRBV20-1,CSARDGRSSYNEQFF,TGCAGTGCTAGAGATGGGCGGAGCTCCTACAATGAGCAGTTCTTC
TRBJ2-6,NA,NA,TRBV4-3,CASSQEGIRANVLTF,TGCGCCAGCAGCCAAGAGGGGATCAGGGCCAACGTCCTGACTTTC
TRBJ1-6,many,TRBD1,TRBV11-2,CASSLPRGAYNSPLHF,TGTGCCAGCAGCTTACCCAGGGGGGCCTATAATTCACCCCTCCACTTT
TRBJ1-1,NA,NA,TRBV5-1,CASSLIMGGTEAFF,TGCGCCAGCAGCTTGATCATGGGGGGGACTGAAGCTTTCTTT
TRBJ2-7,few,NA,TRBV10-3,CAISESFLRDAGDEQYF,TGTGCCATCAGTGAGTCATTTCTCAGGGACGCAGGAGACGAGCAGTACTTC
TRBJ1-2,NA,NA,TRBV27,CASMSSSGTNYGYTF,TGTGCCAGCATGTCTTCCTCGGGTACTAACTATGGCTACACCTTC
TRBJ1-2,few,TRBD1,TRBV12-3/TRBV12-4,CASSSQVPGQGAYGYTF,TGTGCCAGCAGTTCCCAAGTTCCGGGACAGGGCGCCTATGGCTACACCTTC
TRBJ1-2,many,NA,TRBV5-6,CASSLGPGWIYGYTF,TGTGCCAGCAGCTTGGGCCCAGGCTGGATCTATGGCTACACCTTC
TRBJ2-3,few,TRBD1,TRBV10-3,CAIRDRENTDTQYF,TGTGCCATCAGGGACAGGGAGAATACAGATACGCAGTATTTT
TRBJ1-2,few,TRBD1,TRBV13,CASSLKTGTGDYGYTF,TGTGCCAGCAGCCTAAAGACCGGGACAGGGGACTATGGCTACACCTTC
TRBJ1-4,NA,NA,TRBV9,CASSFRLGIANEKLFF,TGTGCCAGCAGCTTCCGTTTGGGGATCGCTAATGAAAAACTGTTTTTT
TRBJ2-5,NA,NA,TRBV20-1,CSARDLVTAVETQYF,TGCAGTGCTAGAGATCTCGTAACGGCGGTAGAGACCCAGTACTTC
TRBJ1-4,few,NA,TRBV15,CATSRRKATNEKLFF,TGTGCCACCAGCAGGCGGAAAGCAACTAATGAAAAACTGTTTTTT
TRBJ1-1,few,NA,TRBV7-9,CASSAGPANTEAFF,TGTGCCAGCAGCGCGGGACCGGCGAACACTGAAGCTTTCTTT
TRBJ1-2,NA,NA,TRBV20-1,CSASRGSDYGYTF,TGCAGTGCTAGCAGGGGTTCCGACTATGGCTACACCTTC
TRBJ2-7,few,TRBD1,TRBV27,CASSHDRGGGYEQYF,TGTGCCAGCAGTCACGACAGGGGGGGGGGCTACGAGCAGTACTTC
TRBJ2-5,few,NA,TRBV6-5,CASSYLGSQETQYF,TGTGCCAGCAGTTACCTAGGGAGCCAAGAGACCCAGTACTTC
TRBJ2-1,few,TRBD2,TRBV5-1,CASSPEPGGEQFF,TGCGCCAGCAGCCCCGAACCGGGAGGTGAGCAGTTCTTC
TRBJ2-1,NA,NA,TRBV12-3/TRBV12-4,CASSLTGGLVGEQFF,TGTGCCAGCAGTTTAACGGGGGGCCTCGTGGGTGAGCAGTTCTTC
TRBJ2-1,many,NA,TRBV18,CASSSGRNNEQFF,TGTGCCAGCTCCTCAGGCCGGAACAATGAGCAGTTCTTC
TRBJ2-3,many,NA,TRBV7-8,CASSLALGQRRGDTQYF,TGTGCCAGCAGCTTAGCGCTCGGACAGAGAAGAGGGGATACGCAGTATTTT
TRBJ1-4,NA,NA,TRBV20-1,CSAPSGAGTNEKLFF,TGCAGTGCTCCTTCAGGGGCAGGAACTAATGAAAAACTGTTTTTT
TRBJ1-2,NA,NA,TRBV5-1,CASSQGVYGYTF,TGCGCCAGCAGCCAGGGAGTCTATGGCTACACCTTC
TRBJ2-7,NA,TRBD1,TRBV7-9,CASSPGTGHNEQYF,TGTGCCAGCAGTCCCGGGACAGGGCACAACGAGCAGTACTTC
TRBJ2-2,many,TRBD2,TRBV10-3,CAISESIRLAEPANTGELFF,TGTGCCATCAGTGAGTCCATTAGGCTAGCGGAGCCTGCGAACACCGGGGAGCTGTTTTTT
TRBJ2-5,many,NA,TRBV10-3,CAINRGPEETQYF,TGTGCCATCAATCGGGGTCCGGAGGAGACCCAGTACTTC
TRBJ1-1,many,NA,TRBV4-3,CASSQDPKGRAEAFF,TGCGCCAGCAGCCAAGATCCGAAGGGCAGGGCTGAAGCTTTCTTT
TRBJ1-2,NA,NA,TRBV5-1,CASSPATYNYGYTF,TGCGCCAGCAGCCCCGCAACCTATAACTATGGCTACACCTTC
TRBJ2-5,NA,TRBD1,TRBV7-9,CASSLRTGGLETQYF,TGTGCCAGCAGCTTAAGGACAGGGGGCCTTGAGACCCAGTACTTC